Given below is one T cell receptor (beta chain) in context. Its antigen is as yet unknown. V was pared by 0 bases and J by 5 bases, with 13 bases between. CDR3 length: 16 amino acids. CDR1 and CDR2 from the germline V gene are MDHEN and SYDVKM. The entry originates in a study of radiotherapy plus CTLA-4 blockade in lung cancer. Study-wide results and limits: Expansion of tumor-derived TCR clones was observed in blood after radiotherapy plus ipilimumab.

Produced via immunoSEQ multiplex PCR; TCRdb's table is partial and in-frame only. This table holds some 66,000 clones, around 86% found once. V is TRBV28 and J is TRBJ2-2; D possibly corresponds to TRBD2 (5 bases). Source: peripheral blood, taken from a patient treated with radiotherapy plus ipilimumab. The sequence derives from a human donor with non-small cell lung cancer who had a partial response to radiotherapy plus ipilimumab. CDR3 sequence reads: CASSLWGGRLTGELFF. CDR3 nucleotide sequence: TGTGCCAGCAGTTTATGGGGCGGGCGATTGACCGGGGAGCTGTTTTTT.